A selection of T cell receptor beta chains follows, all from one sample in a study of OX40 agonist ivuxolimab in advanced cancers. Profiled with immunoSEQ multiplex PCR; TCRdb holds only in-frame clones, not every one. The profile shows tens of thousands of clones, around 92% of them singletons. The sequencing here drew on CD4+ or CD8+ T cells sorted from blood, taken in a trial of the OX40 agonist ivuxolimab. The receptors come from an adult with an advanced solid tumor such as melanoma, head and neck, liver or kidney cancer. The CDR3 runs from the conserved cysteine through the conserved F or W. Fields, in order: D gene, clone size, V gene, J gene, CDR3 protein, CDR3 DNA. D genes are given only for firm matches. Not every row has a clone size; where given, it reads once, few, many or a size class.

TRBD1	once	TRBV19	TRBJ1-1	CASSIDSYPGQGGTEAFF	TGTGCCAGTAGTATAGATTCCTATCCGGGACAGGGGGGGACTGAAGCTTTCTTT
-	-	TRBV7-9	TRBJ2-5	CASSLVRETQYF	TGTGCCAGCAGCTTAGTCCGGGAGACCCAGTACTTC
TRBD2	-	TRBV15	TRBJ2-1	CATSRDSGRSYNEQFF	TGTGCCACCAGCAGAGATAGCGGGAGGTCCTACAATGAGCAGTTCTTC
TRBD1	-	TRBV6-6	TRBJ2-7	CASTRDSEQYF	TGTGCCAGCACCCGGGACAGCGAGCAGTACTTC
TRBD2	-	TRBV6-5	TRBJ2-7	CASSYGLAGAGEQYF	TGTGCCAGCAGTTACGGACTAGCGGGAGCGGGGGAGCAGTACTTC
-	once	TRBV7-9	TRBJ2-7	CASSIGGVEQYF	TGTGCCAGCAGCATAGGGGGGGTTGAGCAGTACTTC
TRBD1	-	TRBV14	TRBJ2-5	CASSPPRHRGWETQYF	TGTGCCAGCAGCCCCCCGCGGCACAGGGGTTGGGAGACCCAGTACTTC
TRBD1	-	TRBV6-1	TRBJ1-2	CASSEDRAYGYTF	TGTGCCAGCAGCGAGGACAGGGCCTATGGCTACACCTTC
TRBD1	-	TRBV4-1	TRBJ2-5	CASSLQGIGETQYF	TGCGCCAGCAGCCTACAGGGGATTGGTGAGACCCAGTACTTC
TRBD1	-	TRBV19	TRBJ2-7	CASSKRTGSYEQYF	TGTGCCAGTAGTAAACGGACAGGGAGCTACGAGCAGTACTTC
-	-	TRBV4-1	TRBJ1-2	CASSQDPRQGAYGYTF	TGCGCCAGCAGCCAAGATCCCCGGCAGGGTGCCTATGGCTACACCTTC
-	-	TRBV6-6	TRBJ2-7	CASSYDRWGFEQYF	TGTGCCAGCAGTTACGACCGGTGGGGGTTCGAGCAGTACTTC
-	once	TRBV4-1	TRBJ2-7	CASSRQPSSYEQYF	TGCGCCAGCAGCCGACAGCCATCCTCCTACGAGCAGTACTTC
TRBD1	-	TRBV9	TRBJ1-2	CASKRQGAHYGYTF	TGTGCCAGCAAAAGACAGGGGGCCCACTATGGCTACACCTTC
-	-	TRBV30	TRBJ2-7	CAWSVRGYEQYF	TGTGCCTGGAGTGTACGCGGATACGAGCAGTACTTC
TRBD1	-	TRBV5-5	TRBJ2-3	CASSLYFQQGVSTDTQYF	TGTGCCAGCAGCTTATATTTCCAACAGGGGGTTTCCACAGATACGCAGTATTTT
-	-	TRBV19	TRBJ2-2	CASSIGPGPGELFF	TGTGCCAGTAGTATAGGTCCAGGGCCCGGGGAGCTGTTTTTT
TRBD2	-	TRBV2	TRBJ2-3	CASTRAGNTDTQYF	TGTGCCAGCACCCGAGCGGGGAACACAGATACGCAGTATTTT
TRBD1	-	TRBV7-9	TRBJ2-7	CASRPGQGAHEQYF	TGTGCCAGCAGACCGGGACAGGGGGCCCACGAGCAGTACTTC
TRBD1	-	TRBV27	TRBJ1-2	CASSRTGVGYTF	TGTGCCAGCAGCCGGACAGGGGTTGGCTACACCTTC
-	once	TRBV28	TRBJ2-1	CASSSHGASYNEQFF	TGTGCCAGCAGCTCCCACGGGGCCTCCTACAATGAGCAGTTCTTC
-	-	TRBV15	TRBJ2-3	CATSRDGQGWPADTQYF	TGTGCCACCAGCAGAGATGGGCAGGGGTGGCCTGCAGATACGCAGTATTTT
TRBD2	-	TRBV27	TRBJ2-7	CASDSGGEQYF	TGTGCCAGCGATTCCGGGGGGGAGCAGTACTTC
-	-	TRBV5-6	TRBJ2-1	CASSLAYEQFF	TGTGCCAGCAGCTTGGCGTATGAGCAGTTCTTC
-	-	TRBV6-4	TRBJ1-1	CASSSTANTEAFF	TGTGCCAGCAGTTCGACAGCGAACACTGAAGCTTTCTTT
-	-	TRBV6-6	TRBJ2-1	CASSTPPAYNEQFF	TGTGCCAGCAGTACCCCCCCAGCCTACAATGAGCAGTTCTTC
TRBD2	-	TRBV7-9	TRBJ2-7	CASSSLEGGPNEQYF	TGTGCCAGCAGCTCCTTGGAGGGAGGGCCCAACGAGCAGTACTTC
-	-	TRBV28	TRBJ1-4	CASSFTFRGSANEKLFF	TGTGCCAGCAGTTTTACTTTTAGGGGATCGGCTAATGAAAAACTGTTTTTT
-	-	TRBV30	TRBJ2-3	CAWTHLTDTQYF	TGTGCCTGGACCCATCTTACAGATACGCAGTATTTT
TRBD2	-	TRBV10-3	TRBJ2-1	CAISGGLAGNEQFF	TGTGCCATCAGTGGTGGACTAGCGGGCAATGAGCAGTTCTTC
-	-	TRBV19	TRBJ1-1	CASRITGNTEAFF	TGTGCCAGTAGGATCACGGGGAACACTGAAGCTTTCTTT
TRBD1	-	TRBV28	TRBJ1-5	CASSKGTGVDSNQPQHF	TGTGCCAGCAGCAAAGGGACAGGGGTTGATAGCAATCAGCCCCAGCATTTT